The next 6 T cell receptor beta chains were all read from a single sample in a study of blood T cell repertoires in COVID-19. Profiled with immunoSEQ multiplex PCR; TCRdb holds only in-frame clones, not every one. The repertoire includes 350,000 or so clones, around 82% of them detected once, and roughly 3% sits in the top ten. Sequenced: peripheral blood. These receptors were obtained from a young man with active or convalescent COVID-19.

This chain links TRBV11-1 with TRBJ1-1, with 10 positions matching TRBD1. Per germline, CDR1 SGHAT and CDR2 FQDESV (reference sequence). V was pared by 5 bases and J by 2 bases, with 5 bases of the junction left unmatched. The CDR3 consists of 15 residues. CDR3 amino acids: CASSGRDRGNTEAFF. The CDR3 coding sequence is TGTGCCAGCAGCGGCCGGGACAGGGGTAACACTGAAGCTTTCTTT.

The CDR3 DNA reads TGTGCCAGCAGCTTAGGAGCGACAGGGTCTGGAAACACCATATATTTT. It specifies CASSLGATGSGNTIYF. The chain joins TRBV11-2 to TRBJ1-3; 7 nucleotides match TRBD1. Germline loops: CDR1 SGHAT, CDR2 FQNNGV. V was pared by 1 base and J by 1 base, with 4 bases of the junction left unmatched. The CDR3 loop spans 16 amino acids.

The rearrangement joins TRBV29-1 to TRBJ2-1; 7 bases are shared with TRBD1. The ends lost 6 bases at V and 5 bases at J; junction bases unmatched: 7. Germline assignment: CDR1 SQVTM and CDR2 ANQGSEA. The CDR3 spans 13 residues. The CDR3 reads CSVAGTVNNEQFF. In DNA, the CDR3 is TGCAGCGTCGCCGGGACAGTTAACAATGAGCAGTTCTTC.

V and J are TRBV27 and TRBJ2-1; TRBD2 agrees at 11 bases. The CDR3 runs to 16 residues. Per the germline V gene, CDR1 is MNHEY and CDR2 is SMNVEV (reference sequence). With V trimmed by 5 bases and J by 7 bases, 10 bases remained unmatched. CDR3 sequence reads: CASSAGTSGVVNEQFF. In DNA, the CDR3 is TGTGCCAGCAGTGCAGGGACTAGCGGCGTTGTTAATGAGCAGTTCTTC.

This clone was counted a few times. The chain is built from TRBV3-1 (or the pseudogene TRBV3-2) and TRBJ2-1, with D unresolved. Germline V gene data show CDR1 as LGHDT and CDR2 as YNNKEL (reference sequence). Trimming left V 1 base short and J 12 bases short, with 13 bases between. The CDR3 is 13 amino acids. The CDR3 bases are TGTGCCAGCAGCCAAGCTAGAGATGGCGGGCAGTTCTTC. Protein product: CASSQARDGGQFF.

The rearrangement links TRBV10-3 to TRBJ2-3, with TRBD1 as a possible D gene (6 bases). The CDR3 runs to 14 residues. The V and J ends lost 7 bases and 0 bases respectively, with 11 bases between them. The V gene's germline CDR1 is ENHRY and CDR2 SYGVKD. The CDR3 region has the DNA TGTGCCATCAATCAGGGGCCAAGCACAGATACGCAGTATTTT. Translation: CAINQGPSTDTQYF.